Below, 31 T cell receptor beta chains from the same sample are listed, as sequenced in a study of blood T cell repertoires in COVID-19. Only in-frame clones appear in the TCRdb table, and some are missing; sequencing was by immunoSEQ multiplex PCR. Counted here are 240,000 or so clones, about four fifths occurring once; the ten biggest clones make up around 7.2%. The material sequenced was peripheral blood. The receptors shown here come from a woman of 80 years or more with COVID-19, enrolled during active disease.

The chain has TRBV29-1 and TRBJ2-1; D possibly corresponds to TRBD2 (5 bases). The germline V gene has CDR1 SQVTM and CDR2 ANQGSEA. V dropped 4 bases and J dropped 6 bases, with 10 bases sitting between them. The CDR3 covers 12 residues. CDR3 bases: TGCAGCGTTGTCAGTCTAGCCAATGAGCAGTTCTTC. Amino acid sequence: CSVVSLANEQFF.

V and J are TRBV28 and TRBJ1-1, with D uncertain. V lost 7 bases to trimming and J lost 1 base, with 13 bases between them. Germline V gene data show CDR1 as MDHEN and CDR2 as SYDVKM. The CDR3 sequence is 14 residues long. CDR3 in DNA: TGTGCCAGCACTCCCGGCGGGTCGAACACTGAAGCTTTCTTT. It yields the protein CASTPGGSNTEAFF.

This chain connects TRBV28 to TRBJ2-7; tentative D call: TRBD1 (6 bases). There are 14 residues in the CDR3. Trimming removed 4 bases at V and 6 bases at J, with 16 bases between. Germline V gene sequence: CDR1 MDHEN, CDR2 SYDVKM. CDR3 DNA: TGTGCCAGCAGTTCCCCCGACAGGCCTCGCGAGCAGTACTTC. This gives the protein CASSSPDRPREQYF.

This chain uses TRBV5-1 with TRBJ1-2, with 7 nucleotides matching TRBD1. From germline, CDR1 is SGHRS and CDR2 YFSETQ. The CDR3 has 14 residues. V was pared by 5 bases and J by 5 bases, with 9 bases of the junction left unmatched. CDR3 DNA sequence: TGCGCCAGCAGTGTTCCGGGACAGTATTATGGCTACACCTTC. Amino acids: CASSVPGQYYGYTF.

J is TRBJ1-5 and V is TRBV6-2 or TRBV6-3, with D unresolved. Germline V CDR1 and CDR2: MNHEY, SVGEGT. The CDR3 spans 13 residues. Trimming took 6 bases from V and 5 from J, leaving 11 bases between them. In DNA, the CDR3 is TGTGCCAGCAGCTCACGGGGTGATCAGCCCCAGCATTTT. Translating gives CASSSRGDQPQHF.

The chain recombines TRBV12-3 or TRBV12-4 with TRBJ1-4; D not resolved. The CDR3 has 13 residues. Trimming shortened V by 6 bases and J by 0 bases, and 5 bases separated the two germline ends. CDR3 region: CASSLATNEKLFF. CDR3 coding DNA: TGTGCCAGCAGCCTTGCAACTAATGAAAAACTGTTTTTT.

In this sample, this clone turned up once. V gene TRBV28 combines with J gene TRBJ1-6; the match to TRBD1 covers 8 bases. Germline CDR1 is MDHEN and CDR2 is SYDVKM. The V segment lost 7 bases and the J segment 9 bases; nucleotides outside the gene matches: 5. The CDR3 length is 13 residues. CDR3 DNA: TGTGCCAGCATTCGGACAGGGAGTTCACCCCTCCACTTT. It yields the protein CASIRTGSSPLHF.

The J gene is TRBJ1-2, the V gene TRBV4-2; 7 bases align to TRBD1. Germline V CDR1 and CDR2: LGHNA, YNFKEQ. This CDR3 comprises 18 residues. After removal of 3 bases from V and 0 bases from J, the junction contained 13 bases not matched to a gene. For the CDR3, the DNA is TGTGCCAGCAGCCATTTGACTAAGGGACAGCCAGCTAACTATGGCTACACCTTC. Its translation: CASSHLTKGQPANYGYTF.

This chain's CDR3 is CASSPATGTSSGNTIYF. The CDR3 DNA follows: TGTGCCAGCTCACCGGCGACAGGGACCTCATCTGGAAACACCATATATTTT. The rearrangement joins TRBV18 to TRBJ1-3, with 7 positions matching TRBD1. The CDR3 loop spans 17 amino acids. CDR1 is KGHSH, CDR2 LQKENI, per germline. V was clipped by 3 bases and J by 1 base; unmatched bases: 9.

The chain recombines TRBV9 with TRBJ1-1; D may be TRBD1 (6 bases). Trimming stripped 0 bases from V and 10 bases from J, with 13 bases between. This CDR3 has 13 residues. The germline V gene has CDR1 SGDLS and CDR2 YYNGEE. The CDR3 DNA sequence: TGTGCCAGCAGCGTAGACGTGGACAGCGGAGCTTTCTTT. Translated: CASSVDVDSGAFF.

The V gene is TRBV5-1, the J gene TRBJ1-6, with unresolved D. This CDR3 spans 15 amino acids. Germline CDR1 reads SGHRS; CDR2 reads YFSETQ. V was pared by 4 bases and J by 0 bases, with 8 bases between. The chain's CDR3 is CASSPVSSYNSPLHF. DNA of the CDR3: TGCGCCAGCAGCCCTGTTAGCTCCTATAATTCACCCCTCCACTTT.

The chain employs TRBV4-2 and TRBJ1-2; the match to TRBD1 covers 8 bases. CDR1 and CDR2 (germline): LGHNA, YNFKEQ. The CDR3 is 15 amino acids. V was clipped by 0 bases and J by 5 bases; unmatched bases: 5. The CDR3 here is CASSQDQGARYGYTF. CDR3 nucleotides: TGTGCCAGCAGCCAAGATCAGGGGGCAAGGTATGGCTACACCTTC.

The chain joins TRBV7-2 to TRBJ2-7; 7 positions agree with TRBD2. CDR3 size: 17 residues. Unmatched junction bases numbered 13, after V lost 2 bases and J lost 3 bases. The germline gives CDR1 SGHTA, CDR2 FQGNSA. DNA of the CDR3: TGTGCCAGCAGCTTAAGCCTAGGCGGGAGAGGACGCTACGAGCAGTACTTC. This translates into CASSLSLGGRGRYEQYF.

The chain links TRBV6-6 to TRBJ2-5, with a weak D call TRBD1 (6 bases). Trimming took 4 bases from V and 3 from J, leaving 9 bases between them. Germline V CDR1 and CDR2: MNHNY, SVGAGI (reference sequence). There are 13 residues in the CDR3. CDR3 in amino acids: CASSFRQEETQYF. The CDR3 DNA is TGTGCCAGCAGTTTTCGACAGGAAGAGACCCAGTACTTC.

The CDR3 reads CASSPHQETQYF. The CDR3 bases are TGTGCCAGCAGCCCTCACCAAGAGACCCAGTACTTC. The V gene is TRBV3-1 (or the pseudogene TRBV3-2), the J gene TRBJ2-5; D gene ambiguous. CDR1 is LGHDT and CDR2 is YNNKEL in the germline V gene (reference sequence). The CDR3 is made up of 12 amino acids. With 4 bases removed from V and 0 bases from J, the gap between germline ends came to 3 bases.

The V call is TRBV7-9, the J call TRBJ2-3; 9 nucleotides align to TRBD2. Germline V CDR1 and CDR2: SEHNR, FQNEAQ (reference sequence). There are 16 residues in the CDR3. Trimming at V came to 3 bases and at J to 1 base, leaving 5 bases not matched to a gene. DNA of the CDR3: TGTGCCAGCAGCTTTCCGACTAGCGGAGGCACAGATACGCAGTATTTT. It encodes CASSFPTSGGTDTQYF.

This chain uses TRBV28 with TRBJ1-1, with 7 bases identical to TRBD1. The germline V gene encodes CDR1 MDHEN and CDR2 SYDVKM. The CDR3 is made up of 16 amino acids. Losses at the gene ends were 7 bases for V and 4 bases for J; bases not matched to a gene: 15. DNA for the CDR3: TGTGCCAGCACCCTCATGACAGGGTTCGTTGGCACTGAAGCTTTCTTT. Amino acids: CASTLMTGFVGTEAFF.

The chain links TRBV21-1 to TRBJ2-5; TRBD1 is the table's D call, not checked against the DNA. TRBV21-1 is annotated as a pseudogene. The CDR3 is made up of 14 amino acids. Here the CDR3 DNA reads TGTGCCAGCAGGGACAGCAGCTTCCAAGAGACCCAGTACTTC. Translating gives CASRDSSFQETQYF.

This clone showed up just once. The gene calls are TRBV29-1 and TRBJ2-1, with 8 bases matching TRBD2. The CDR3 runs 14 residues. Looked up from germline, CDR1 is SQVTM and CDR2 is ANQGSEA. Trimming removed 6 bases from V and 6 bases from J; junction bases left unmatched: 10. The CDR3 reads CSVRAGVTVNEQFF. The CDR3, as DNA: TGCAGCGTCAGAGCGGGAGTCACGGTCAATGAGCAGTTCTTC.

V is TRBV19 and J is TRBJ2-6, with no clear D. The CDR3 contains 13 residues. Trimming left V 8 bases short and J 0 bases short, with 5 bases between. Germline V lookup: CDR1 LNHDA, CDR2 SQIVND (reference sequence). CDR3 nucleotides: TGTGCCAGTCGGGTCTCTGGGGCCAACGTCCTGACTTTC. This encodes CASRVSGANVLTF.

V is TRBV7-9 and J is TRBJ1-2; perhaps TRBD1 as D (5 bases). Trimming pared 5 bases from V and 1 base from J, leaving 8 bases between. This CDR3 has 13 amino acids. The germline CDR1 and CDR2 sequences are SEHNR and FQNEAQ (reference sequence). CDR3 nucleotides: TGTGCCAGCAGCATGGGGCGTAACTATGGCTACACCTTC. It encodes CASSMGRNYGYTF.

V and J are TRBV5-6 and TRBJ2-3; 10 bases align to TRBD2. The CDR3 extends over 16 amino acids. Germline CDR1 and CDR2: SGHDT and YYEEEE. The V gene end was trimmed by 2 bases and the J gene end by 6 bases; junction bases not matched to a gene: 9. The DNA for the CDR3 is TGTGCCAGCAGCTTACAGCCGGGACTAGCGATTGATACGCAGTATTTT. Protein product: CASSLQPGLAIDTQYF. The variable domain in full, completed from reference TRBV5-6 and TRBJ2-3, reads DAGVTQSPTHLIKTRGQQVTLRCSPKSGHDTVSWYQQALGQGPQFIFQYYEEEERQRGNFPDRFSGHQFPNYSSELNVNALLLGDSALYLCASSLQPGLAIDTQYFGPGTRLTVL.

The chain joins TRBV2 to TRBJ1-2; tentative D call: TRBD1 (5 bases). The germline V and J ends were trimmed by 6 bases and 0 bases, with 11 bases remaining between them. There are 14 residues in the CDR3. Germline-derived CDR1 and CDR2 are SNHLY and FYNNEI. The CDR3, as DNA: TGTGCCAGCAGGTCGACAGCCGCTAACTATGGCTACACCTTC. This translates into CASRSTAANYGYTF.

The J gene is TRBJ2-2, the V gene TRBV2; TRBD1 aligns across 7 bases. The germline V gene encodes CDR1 SNHLY and CDR2 FYNNEI. V was pared by 7 bases and J by 1 base, with 6 bases of the junction left unmatched. This CDR3 is 15 amino acids long. CDR3: CASKGRGMNTGELFF. DNA of the CDR3: TGTGCCAGCAAGGGCAGGGGGATGAACACCGGGGAGCTGTTTTTT.

The rearrangement joins TRBV9 to TRBJ2-5; TRBD2 matches 8 bases. V was pared by 4 bases and J by 1 base, with 9 bases of the junction left unmatched. The CDR3 contains 16 residues. The V gene's germline CDR1 is SGDLS and CDR2 YYNGEE. CDR3 in amino acids: CASSPRITSGQETQYF. CDR3 coding DNA: TGTGCCAGCAGCCCCCGAATCACTAGCGGCCAAGAGACCCAGTACTTC.

V usage is TRBV18 and J usage is TRBJ1-4, with 7 nucleotides matching TRBD1. CDR1 KGHSH and CDR2 LQKENI come from the germline V gene. This CDR3 has 16 residues. V lost 4 bases to trimming and J lost 0 bases; unmatched junction nucleotides: 5. CDR3 sequence: CASSLQGLTTNEKLFF. The CDR3 region has the DNA TGTGCCAGCTCACTACAGGGGTTAACAACTAATGAAAAACTGTTTTTT.

The gene calls are TRBV28 and TRBJ1-4; D is possibly TRBD1 (5 bases). Trimming removed 3 bases from V and 4 bases from J, with 12 bases in between. The CDR3 length is 15 residues. CDR1 is MDHEN, CDR2 SYDVKM, per germline. This chain's CDR3 is CASSLAAGLNEKLFF. The CDR3, as DNA: TGTGCCAGCAGTTTGGCGGCAGGGCTTAATGAAAAACTGTTTTTT.

The rearrangement uses TRBV7-3 and TRBJ2-7, with TRBD2 matching 9 bases. The CDR3 has 16 residues. V dropped 5 bases and J dropped 7; count of bases not matched to a gene: 15. CDR1 is SGHTA, CDR2 FQGTGA, per germline. The CDR3 nucleotides read TGTGCCAGCAGCCCCTATAGCGGGAGCCCCCCTTTGGAGCAGTACTTC. Translating gives CASSPYSGSPPLEQYF.

There are a few counts of this clone. This chain joins TRBV5-1 and TRBJ2-1, with TRBD1 as a possible D gene (6 bases). The germline V and J ends were trimmed by 7 bases and 0 bases, with 14 bases remaining between them. In germline, CDR1 is SGHRS, CDR2 YFSETQ. The CDR3 extends over 15 amino acids. The CDR3 is CASALQGASYNEQFF. CDR3 nucleotide sequence: TGCGCCAGCGCCTTACAGGGTGCCTCCTACAATGAGCAGTTCTTC.

V is TRBV10-3 and J is TRBJ2-5; no definite D call. Trimming cost V 3 bases and J 4 bases, with 9 bases left between them. The CDR3 totals 13 residues. CDR1 and CDR2 from the germline V gene are ENHRY and SYGVKD. The CDR3 spells CAISEGVLETQYF. As DNA, the CDR3 is TGTGCCATCAGTGAAGGAGTCTTAGAGACCCAGTACTTC.

Comments on this clone: A junction boundary mismatches the germline segment, possibly from a read error. The chain uses TRBV7-7 and TRBJ1-4; D is possibly TRBD1 (6 bases). CDR3 size: 16 residues. Germline values: CDR1 SSHAT, CDR2 FNYEAQ (reference sequence). CDR3 residues: CASSPPLLSGVEKLFF. CDR3 DNA sequence: TGTGCTAGCAGCCCACCCCTCCTCTCAGGGGTCGAAAAACTGTTTTTT.